Given below is one T cell receptor (beta chain) in context. No antigen is known for it. Free of recent acute infections or vaccinations, the donors were healthy HIV-negative adults. The sample belongs to a study of shared clonotypes between healthy human individuals. Study-level background: Each donor contributed plates that comprised three CD4 naive, three CD4 memory, two CD8 naive and one CD8 memory. Overall study results and limits: Memory subsets had estimated richness that was generally smaller than that of naive subsets.

In the authors' methods: ImmunoSEQ only sent back junction sequences with no quality scores, so filtering was done differently. Here immunoSEQ multiplex PCR was the method, and the copy in TCRdb shows in-frame clones only, minus some. The D gene and trimming were derived from the DNA, and the V and J assignments and clone size from that table. The table has millions of clones, around nine tenths seen once. The source is a young man in good health. Material: naive CD4+ T cells sorted from blood. Subset given: CD45RA+ positively selected.

Here the CDR3 DNA reads TGTGCCAGCAGAGAGGGTGGTACAGGGGACTATGGCTACACCTTC. Residues: CASREGGTGDYGYTF. The rearrangement uses TRBV6-6 and TRBJ1-2, with 7 nucleotides matching TRBD1. The V gene end was trimmed by 6 bases and the J gene end by 3 bases; junction bases not matched to a gene: 10. Germline loops: CDR1 MNHNY, CDR2 SVGAGI (reference sequence). The CDR3 length is 15 residues.